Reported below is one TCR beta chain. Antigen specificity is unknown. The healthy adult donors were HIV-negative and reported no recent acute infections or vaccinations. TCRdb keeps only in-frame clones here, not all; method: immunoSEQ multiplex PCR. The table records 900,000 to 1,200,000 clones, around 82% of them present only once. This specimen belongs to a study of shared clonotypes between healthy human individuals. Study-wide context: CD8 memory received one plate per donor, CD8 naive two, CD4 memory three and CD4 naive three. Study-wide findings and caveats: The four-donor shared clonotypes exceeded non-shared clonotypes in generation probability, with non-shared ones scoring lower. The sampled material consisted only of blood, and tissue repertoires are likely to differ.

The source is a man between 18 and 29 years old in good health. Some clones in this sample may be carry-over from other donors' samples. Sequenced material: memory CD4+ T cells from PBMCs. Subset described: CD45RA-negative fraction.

In DNA, the CDR3 is TGTGCCAGACGGGACAGGGGGCAGGGCACTGAAGCTTTCTTT. Translated, it gives CARRDRGQGTEAFF. The chain joins TRBV2 to TRBJ1-1; TRBD1 matches 12 bases. Germline CDR1 reads SNHLY; CDR2 reads FYNNEI. This CDR3 is 14 amino acids long. V lost 9 bases and J lost 4; bases outside the gene matches: 6.